The sequence of this T cell receptor beta chain was determined in a study of T cell clonotyping in hematopoietic cell transplantation. The study's findings and limits: Higher Inverse Simpson Index values in graft donor and pretransplant recipient predicted broader posttransplant TCR diversity. Pathologically expanded recipient clonotypes increased progressively from day 30 to day 180 as diversity fell.

CDR3 size: 12 residues. The V and J ends lost 3 bases and 2 bases respectively, with 8 bases between them. Germline V gene lookup returns CDR1 SQVTM and CDR2 ANQGSEA. Profiled with immunoSEQ multiplex PCR; TCRdb holds only in-frame clones, not every one. The repertoire has 4,500 to 5,000 clones, about 92% of them found once; the top ten carry about 5%. This clone appeared a few times. What it recognizes is unknown. V usage is TRBV29-1 and J usage is TRBJ2-7; no definite D call. This sequence originates from a man aged 40-50 years in good health. Some clones in this sample may be carry-over from other donors' samples. Sequenced sample: peripheral blood mononuclear cells. CDR3 sequence (DNA): TGCAGCGTTGAGCGAGGCCCCTACGAGCAGTACTTC. Protein: CSVERGPYEQYF.